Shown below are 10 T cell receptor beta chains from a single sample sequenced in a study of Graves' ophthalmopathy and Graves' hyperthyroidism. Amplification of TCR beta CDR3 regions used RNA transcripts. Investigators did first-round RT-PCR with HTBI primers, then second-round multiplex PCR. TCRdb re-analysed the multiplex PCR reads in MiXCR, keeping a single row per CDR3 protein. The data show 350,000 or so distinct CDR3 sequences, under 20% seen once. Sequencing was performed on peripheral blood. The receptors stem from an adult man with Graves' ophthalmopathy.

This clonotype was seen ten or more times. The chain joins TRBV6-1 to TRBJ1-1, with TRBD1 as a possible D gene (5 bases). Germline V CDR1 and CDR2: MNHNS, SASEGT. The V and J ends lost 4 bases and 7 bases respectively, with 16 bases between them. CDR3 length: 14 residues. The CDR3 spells CASSALGGTGEAFF. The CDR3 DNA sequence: TGTGCCAGCAGTGCGTTGGGGGGAACAGGTGAAGCTTTCTTT.

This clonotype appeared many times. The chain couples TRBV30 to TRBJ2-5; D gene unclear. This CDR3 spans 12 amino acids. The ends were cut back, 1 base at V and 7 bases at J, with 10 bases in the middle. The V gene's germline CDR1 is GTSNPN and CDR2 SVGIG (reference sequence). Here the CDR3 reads CAWSARARTQYF. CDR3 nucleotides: TGTGCCTGGAGTGCCCGGGCGAGGACCCAGTACTTC.

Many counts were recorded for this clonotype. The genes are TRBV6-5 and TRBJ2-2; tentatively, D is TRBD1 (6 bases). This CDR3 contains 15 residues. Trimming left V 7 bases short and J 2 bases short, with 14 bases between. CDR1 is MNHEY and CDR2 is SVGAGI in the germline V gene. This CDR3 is CASTLKQGNTGELFF. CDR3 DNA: TGTGCCAGCACCCTGAAACAGGGAAACACCGGGGAGCTGTTTTTT.

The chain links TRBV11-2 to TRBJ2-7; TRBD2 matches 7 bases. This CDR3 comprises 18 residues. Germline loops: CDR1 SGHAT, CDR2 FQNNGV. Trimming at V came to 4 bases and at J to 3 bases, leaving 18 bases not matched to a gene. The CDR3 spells CASSSGYLGLQGDYEQYF. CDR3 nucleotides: TGTGCCAGCAGCTCAGGATACTTGGGACTACAAGGGGACTACGAGCAGTACTTC.

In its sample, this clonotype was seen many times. Here the CDR3 DNA reads TGTGCCAGCCGTGGCCCGTCGGGGGGCTCCTACGAGCAGTACTTC. Its protein is CASRGPSGGSYEQYF. The chain joins TRBV6-2 or TRBV6-3 to TRBJ2-7; 7 positions match TRBD2. Trimming removed 8 bases from V and 0 bases from J; junction bases left unmatched: 10. Germline CDR1 MNHEY, CDR2 SVGEGT. This CDR3 is 15 amino acids long.

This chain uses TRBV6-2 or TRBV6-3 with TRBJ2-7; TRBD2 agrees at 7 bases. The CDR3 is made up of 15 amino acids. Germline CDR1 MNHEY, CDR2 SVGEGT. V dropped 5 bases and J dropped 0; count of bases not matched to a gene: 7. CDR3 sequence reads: CASSARGGSSYEQYF. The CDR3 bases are TGTGCCAGCAGTGCCCGCGGCGGGAGCTCCTACGAGCAGTACTTC.

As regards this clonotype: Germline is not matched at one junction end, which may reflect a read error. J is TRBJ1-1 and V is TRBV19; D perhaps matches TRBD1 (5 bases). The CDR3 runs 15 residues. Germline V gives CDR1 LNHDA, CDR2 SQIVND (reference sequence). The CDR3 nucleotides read TGTGTCAGTAGTCCGCAGGGAGTTCTTATAACTGAAGCTTTCTTT. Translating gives CVSSPQGVLITEAFF.

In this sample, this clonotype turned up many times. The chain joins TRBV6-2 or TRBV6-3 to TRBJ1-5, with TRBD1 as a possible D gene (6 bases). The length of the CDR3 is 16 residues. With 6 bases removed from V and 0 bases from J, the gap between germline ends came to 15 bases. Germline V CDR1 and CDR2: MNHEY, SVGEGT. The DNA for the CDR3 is TGTGCCAGCAGCGGAAGCCGCAGGGGTAGCAATCAGCCCCAGCATTTT. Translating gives CASSGSRRGSNQPQHF.

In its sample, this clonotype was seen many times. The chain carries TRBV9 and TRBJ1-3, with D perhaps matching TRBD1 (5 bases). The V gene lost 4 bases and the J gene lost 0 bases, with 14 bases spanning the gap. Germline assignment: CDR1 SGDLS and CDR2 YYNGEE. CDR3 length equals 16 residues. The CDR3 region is CASSPTSGISGNTIYF. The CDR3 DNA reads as TGTGCCAGCAGCCCAACGTCAGGGATCTCTGGAAACACCATATATTTT. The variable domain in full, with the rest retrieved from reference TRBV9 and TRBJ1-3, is DSGVTQTPKHLITATGQRVTLRCSPRSGDLSVYWYQQSLDQGLQFLIQYYNGEERAKGNILERFSAQQFPDLHSELNLSSLELGDSALYFCASSPTSGISGNTIYFGEGSWLTVV.

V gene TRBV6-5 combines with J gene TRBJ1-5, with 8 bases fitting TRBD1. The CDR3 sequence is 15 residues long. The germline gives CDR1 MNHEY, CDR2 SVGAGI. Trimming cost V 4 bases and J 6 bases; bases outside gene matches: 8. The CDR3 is CASSLDRAYGQPQHF. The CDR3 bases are TGTGCCAGCAGTTTGGACAGGGCTTACGGTCAGCCCCAGCATTTT.